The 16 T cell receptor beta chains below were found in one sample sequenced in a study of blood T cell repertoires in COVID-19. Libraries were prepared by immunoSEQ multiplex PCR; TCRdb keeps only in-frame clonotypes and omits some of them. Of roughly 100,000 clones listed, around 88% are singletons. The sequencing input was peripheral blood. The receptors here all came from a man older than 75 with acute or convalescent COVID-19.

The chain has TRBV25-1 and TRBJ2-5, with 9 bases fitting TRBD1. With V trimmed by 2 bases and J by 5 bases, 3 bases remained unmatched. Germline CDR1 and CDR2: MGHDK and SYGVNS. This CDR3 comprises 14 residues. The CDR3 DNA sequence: TGTGCCAGCAGTGAACCCGGGACAGGGGAGACCCAGTACTTC. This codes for CASSEPGTGETQYF.

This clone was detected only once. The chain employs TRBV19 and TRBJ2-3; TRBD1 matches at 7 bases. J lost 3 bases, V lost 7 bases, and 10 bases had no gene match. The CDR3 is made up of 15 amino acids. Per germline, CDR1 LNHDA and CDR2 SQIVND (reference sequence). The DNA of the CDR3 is TGTGCCAGTATCTCTCACAGGGGAGCGACAGATACGCAGTATTTT. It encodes CASISHRGATDTQYF. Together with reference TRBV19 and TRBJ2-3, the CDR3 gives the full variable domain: DGGITQSPKYLFRKEGQNVTLSCEQNLNHDAMYWYRQDPGQGLRLIYYSQIVNDFQKGDIAEGYSVSREKKESFPLTVTSAQKNPTAFYLCASISHRGATDTQYFGPGTRLTVL.

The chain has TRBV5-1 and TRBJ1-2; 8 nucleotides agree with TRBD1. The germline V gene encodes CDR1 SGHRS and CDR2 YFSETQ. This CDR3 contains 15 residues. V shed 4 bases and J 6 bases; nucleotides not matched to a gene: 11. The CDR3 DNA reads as TGCGCCAGCAGCATGGGGGCAGGGGGCAACGATGGCTACACCTTC. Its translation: CASSMGAGGNDGYTF. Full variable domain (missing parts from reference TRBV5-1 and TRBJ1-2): KAGVTQTPRYLIKTRGQQVTLSCSPISGHRSVSWYQQTPGQGLQFLFEYFSETQRNKGNFPGRFSGRQFSNSRSEMNVSTLELGDSALYLCASSMGAGGNDGYTFGSGTRLTVV.

DNA for the CDR3: TGTGCCAGCAGCTTAAGGGGGAGTCAAAGCTCCTACGAGCAGTACTTC. Translated, it gives CASSLRGSQSSYEQYF. The chain carries TRBV7-6 and TRBJ2-7; tentatively, D is TRBD1 (6 bases). Between the trimmed V and J ends, which lost 2 bases and 0 bases, there was a span of 14 bases. Looked up from germline, CDR1 is SGHVS and CDR2 is FNYEAQ. The CDR3 has 16 residues.

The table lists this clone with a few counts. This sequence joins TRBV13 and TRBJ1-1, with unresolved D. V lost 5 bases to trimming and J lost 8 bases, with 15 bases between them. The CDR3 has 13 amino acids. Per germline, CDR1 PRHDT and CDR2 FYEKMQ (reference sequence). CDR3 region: CASSRPPWEEAFF. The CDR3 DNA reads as TGTGCCAGCAGCCGCCCGCCTTGGGAGGAAGCTTTCTTT. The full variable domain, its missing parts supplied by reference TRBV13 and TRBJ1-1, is AAGVIQSPRHLIKEKRETATLKCYPIPRHDTVYWYQQGPGQDPQFLISFYEKMQSDKGSIPDRFSAQQFSDYHSELNMSSLELGDSALYFCASSRPPWEEAFFGQGTRLTVV.

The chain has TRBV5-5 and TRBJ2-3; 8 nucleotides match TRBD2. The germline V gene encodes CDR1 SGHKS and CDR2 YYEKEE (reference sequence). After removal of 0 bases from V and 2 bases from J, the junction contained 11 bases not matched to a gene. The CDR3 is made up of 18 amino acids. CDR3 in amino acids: CASSLAPGTRGITDTQYF. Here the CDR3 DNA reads TGTGCCAGCAGCTTGGCGCCCGGGACTAGAGGGATCACAGATACGCAGTATTTT.

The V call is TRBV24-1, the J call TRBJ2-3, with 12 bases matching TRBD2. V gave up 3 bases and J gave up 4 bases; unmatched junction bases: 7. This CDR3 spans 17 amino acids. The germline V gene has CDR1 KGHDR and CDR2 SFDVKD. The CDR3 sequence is CATSDLGLAGRADTQYF. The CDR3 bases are TGTGCCACCAGTGATCTCGGACTAGCGGGGCGTGCAGATACGCAGTATTTT.

The CDR3 nucleotides read TGTGCCTGGAGTGTCGCCGCCCGGGGGGAGCAGTACTTC. Its protein product is CAWSVAARGEQYF. The chain carries TRBV30 and TRBJ2-7, with D perhaps matching TRBD2 (6 bases). The CDR3 has 13 amino acids. The germline V gene has CDR1 GTSNPN and CDR2 SVGIG (reference sequence). The V and J ends lost 0 bases and 7 bases respectively, with 13 bases between them.

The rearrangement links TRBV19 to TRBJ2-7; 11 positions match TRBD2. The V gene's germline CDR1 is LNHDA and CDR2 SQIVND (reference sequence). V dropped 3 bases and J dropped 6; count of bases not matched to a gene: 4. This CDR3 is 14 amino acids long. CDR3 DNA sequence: TGTGCCAGTAGTATTCTAGCGGGAGGCTCCGAGCAGTACTTC. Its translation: CASSILAGGSEQYF. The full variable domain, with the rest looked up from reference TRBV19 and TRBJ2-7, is DGGITQSPKYLFRKEGQNVTLSCEQNLNHDAMYWYRQDPGQGLRLIYYSQIVNDFQKGDIAEGYSVSREKKESFPLTVTSAQKNPTAFYLCASSILAGGSEQYFGPGTRLTVT.

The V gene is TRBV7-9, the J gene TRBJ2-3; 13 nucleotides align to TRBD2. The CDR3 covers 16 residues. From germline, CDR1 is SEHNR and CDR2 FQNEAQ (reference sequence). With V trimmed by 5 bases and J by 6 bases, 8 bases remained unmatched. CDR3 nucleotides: TGTGCCAGCAGCCAACCGGGACTAGCGGGAAGGGATACGCAGTATTTT. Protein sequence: CASSQPGLAGRDTQYF.

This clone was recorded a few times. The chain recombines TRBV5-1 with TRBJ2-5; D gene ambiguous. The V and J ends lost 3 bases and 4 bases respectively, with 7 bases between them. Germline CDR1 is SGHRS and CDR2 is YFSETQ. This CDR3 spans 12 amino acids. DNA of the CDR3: TGCGCCAGCAGCTCAGTTCGAGAGACCCAGTACTTC. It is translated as CASSSVRETQYF.

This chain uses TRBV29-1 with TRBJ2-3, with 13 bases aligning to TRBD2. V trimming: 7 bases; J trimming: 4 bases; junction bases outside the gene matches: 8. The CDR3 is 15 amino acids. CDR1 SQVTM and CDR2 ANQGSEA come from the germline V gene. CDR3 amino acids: CSARRTSGSADTQYF. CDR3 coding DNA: TGCAGCGCGAGGCGGACTAGCGGGAGTGCAGATACGCAGTATTTT.

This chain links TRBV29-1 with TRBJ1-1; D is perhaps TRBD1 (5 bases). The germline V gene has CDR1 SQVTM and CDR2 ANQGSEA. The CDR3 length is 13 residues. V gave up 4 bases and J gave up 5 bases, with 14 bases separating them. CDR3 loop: CSVGAGFGTEAFF. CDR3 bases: TGCAGCGTTGGAGCAGGGTTTGGGACTGAAGCTTTCTTT. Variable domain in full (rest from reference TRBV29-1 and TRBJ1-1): SAVISQKPSRDICQRGTSLTIQCQVDSQVTMMFWYRQQPGQSLTLIATANQGSEATYESGFVIDKFPISRPNLTFSTLTVSNMSPEDSSIYLCSVGAGFGTEAFFGQGTRLTVV.

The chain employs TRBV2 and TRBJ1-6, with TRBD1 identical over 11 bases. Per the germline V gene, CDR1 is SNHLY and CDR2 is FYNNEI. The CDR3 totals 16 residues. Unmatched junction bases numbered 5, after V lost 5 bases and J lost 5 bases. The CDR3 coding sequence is TGTGCCAGCAGTCGGGACAGGGGGTATGATAATTCACCCCTCCACTTT. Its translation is CASSRDRGYDNSPLHF.

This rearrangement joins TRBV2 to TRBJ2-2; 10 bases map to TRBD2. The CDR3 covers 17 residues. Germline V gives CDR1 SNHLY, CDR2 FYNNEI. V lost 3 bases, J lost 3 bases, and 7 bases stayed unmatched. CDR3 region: CASSDGVAGGDTGELFF. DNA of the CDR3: TGTGCCAGCAGTGATGGGGTAGCGGGAGGCGACACCGGGGAGCTGTTTTTT.

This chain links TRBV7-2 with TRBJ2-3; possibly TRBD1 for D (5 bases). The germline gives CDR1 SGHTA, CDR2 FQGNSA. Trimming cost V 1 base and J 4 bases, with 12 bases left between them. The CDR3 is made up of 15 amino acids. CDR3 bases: TGTGCCAGCAGCTTAGGGGGCTCAACAGCAGATACGCAGTATTTT. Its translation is CASSLGGSTADTQYF.